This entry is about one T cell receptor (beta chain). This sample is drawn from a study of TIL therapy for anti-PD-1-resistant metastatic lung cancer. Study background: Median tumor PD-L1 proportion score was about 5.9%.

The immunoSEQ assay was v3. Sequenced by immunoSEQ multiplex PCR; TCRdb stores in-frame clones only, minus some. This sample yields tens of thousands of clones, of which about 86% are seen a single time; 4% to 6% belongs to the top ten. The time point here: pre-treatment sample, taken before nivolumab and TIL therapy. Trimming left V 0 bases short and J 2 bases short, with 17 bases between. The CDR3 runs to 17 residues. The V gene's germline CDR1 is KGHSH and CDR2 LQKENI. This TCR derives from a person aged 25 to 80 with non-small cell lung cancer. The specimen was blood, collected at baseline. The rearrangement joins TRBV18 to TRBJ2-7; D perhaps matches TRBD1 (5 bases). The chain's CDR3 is CASSPPSVGQATYEQYF. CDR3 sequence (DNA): TGTGCCAGCTCACCACCGAGTGTCGGACAAGCGACCTACGAGCAGTACTTC.